A selection of T cell receptor beta chains follows, all from one sample in a study of T cells in Graves' hyperthyroidism and ophthalmopathy. Each CDR3 protein is one row after TCRdb ran MiXCR on the multiplex PCR reads. The sample lists around 300,000 distinct CDR3 sequences, over 20% occurring once. The sequencing sample was made of blood. The source is a man aged 30 to 39 with Graves' ophthalmopathy. Both conserved end residues are trimmed from each CDR3. Fields, in order: V gene, J gene, CDR3 protein.

TRBV12-3/TRBV12-4	TRBJ1-2	ASRGGRGGYT
TRBV11-2	TRBJ1-2	ASSQRAADGYT
TRBV19	TRBJ1-6	ASSITGGNSPLH
TRBV30	TRBJ1-2	AWTTGLSGYT
TRBV2	TRBJ2-6	ASSPGQGFSGANVLT
TRBV27	TRBJ2-7	ASSLLIYEQY
TRBV6-1	TRBJ2-1	ASSEFVTSGSIHEQF
TRBV9	TRBJ2-3	ASSVGSSGRGPDTQY
TRBV2	TRBJ1-1	ASSERAVRGTEAF
TRBV3-1	TRBJ2-2	ASSQQSNTGELF
TRBV6-2/TRBV6-3	TRBJ2-5	ASSYWDSSSAQY
TRBV18	TRBJ2-1	ASSPPFANNEQF
TRBV20-1	TRBJ2-1	SATRTSGMGNEQF
TRBV11-2	TRBJ2-3	ASSHPGQGRTDTQY
TRBV11-2	TRBJ2-1	ASSLVRQGVF
TRBV28	TRBJ1-5	ASSLGTASNQPQH
TRBV6-1	TRBJ1-5	ASRDGSSNQPQH
TRBV4-1	TRBJ2-3	ASSRRLAGRADTQY
TRBV6-1	TRBJ1-1	ASRESVGTEAF
TRBV7-3	TRBJ1-5	ASSPVGAGQPQH
TRBV13	TRBJ2-5	ASSKSPGTGGQETQY
TRBV5-1	TRBJ1-2	ASSLAGTDYGYT
TRBV30	TRBJ1-2	AWSDLKDRDYRNGYT
TRBV3-1	TRBJ1-2	ASSQDMTALLYGYT
TRBV6-2/TRBV6-3	TRBJ2-7	ASSYGTQAYEQY
TRBV10-2	TRBJ1-6	ASSYNGQGNSPLH
TRBV11-3	TRBJ2-1	ASSLVRDQGQF
TRBV13	TRBJ2-1	ASSLEGFAEQF
TRBV28	TRBJ2-3	ASSFAGRSPSHPQY
TRBV7-2	TRBJ1-5	ASSLHPLNQPQH
TRBV20-1	TRBJ2-2	SASIGGLAGKSPGELF